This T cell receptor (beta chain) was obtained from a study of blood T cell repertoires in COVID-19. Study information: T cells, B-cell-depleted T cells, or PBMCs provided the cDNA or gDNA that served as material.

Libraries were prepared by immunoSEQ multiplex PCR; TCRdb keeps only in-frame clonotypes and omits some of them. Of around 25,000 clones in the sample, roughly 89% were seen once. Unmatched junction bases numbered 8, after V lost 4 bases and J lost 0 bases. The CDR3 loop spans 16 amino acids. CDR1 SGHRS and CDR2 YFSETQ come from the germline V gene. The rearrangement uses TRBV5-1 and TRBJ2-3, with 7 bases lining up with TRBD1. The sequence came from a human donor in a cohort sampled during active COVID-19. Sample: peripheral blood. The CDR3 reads CASSTGTDPSTDTQYF. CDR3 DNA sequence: TGCGCCAGCAGCACCGGGACAGATCCTAGCACAGATACGCAGTATTTT.